Shown below are 6 T cell receptor beta chains from a single sample sequenced in a study of post-analysis software for immune sequencing data. Study-wide results and caveats: The five TRBV segments detected at higher frequency in patients than in controls included TRBV5-6, TRBV5-1 and TRBV20-1.

Their antigens remain unidentified. Unique molecular identifiers were built into the TCR beta cDNA libraries. TCRdb passed the PCR reads through MiXCR, listing each CDR3 protein once. Of some 690,000 distinct CDR3 sequences in the sample, less than 35% were seen once. The source material was blood. The source of these receptors is a girl between 10 and 17 years old with multiple sclerosis.

The chain joins TRBV10-3 to TRBJ1-6; no firm D call. Germline V gene sequence: CDR1 ENHRY, CDR2 SYGVKD. The V and J ends lost 9 bases and 8 bases respectively, with 11 bases between them. The CDR3 contains 12 residues. The CDR3 loop is CAIRQDYSPLHF. The CDR3, as DNA: TGTGCCATTCGGCAGGATTATTCACCCCTCCACTTT.

V gene TRBV4-1 combines with J gene TRBJ2-7; 10 nucleotides agree with TRBD1. The V gene end was trimmed by 1 base and the J gene end by 1 base; junction bases not matched to a gene: 4. Per germline, CDR1 MGHRA and CDR2 YSYEKL. The CDR3 spans 16 residues. CDR3: CASSQVPGQGSYEQYF. In nucleotides, the CDR3 is TGCGCCAGCAGCCAAGTCCCGGGACAGGGGTCCTACGAGCAGTACTTC.

This clonotype showed up just a few times. The gene calls are TRBV28 and TRBJ2-1, with TRBD2 as a possible D gene (6 bases). The germline gives CDR1 MDHEN, CDR2 SYDVKM. The CDR3 runs to 14 residues. V shed 7 bases and J shed 4 bases, with 14 bases lying between them. As DNA, the CDR3 is TGTGCCAGCATTGGGTGGGGGGTTTACAATGAGCAGTTCTTC. Amino acid sequence: CASIGWGVYNEQFF.

This clonotype was counted a few times. This rearrangement joins TRBV28 to TRBJ2-3, with D maybe TRBD1 (6 bases). V was shortened by 6 bases and J by 3 bases, with 10 bases between the two germline ends. Germline V lookup: CDR1 MDHEN, CDR2 SYDVKM. This CDR3 is 13 amino acids long. CDR3 DNA sequence: TGTGCCAGCAGGTTTACAGGGACAGATACGCAGTATTTT. Its translation: CASRFTGTDTQYF.

V is TRBV7-2 and J is TRBJ2-3; D is uncertain. CDR3 length equals 13 residues. V gave up 3 bases and J gave up 4 bases, with 8 bases separating them. Looked up from germline, CDR1 is SGHTA and CDR2 is FQGNSA. The CDR3 bases are TGTGCCAGCAGCTTTGCTCTCCCAGATACGCAGTATTTT. Protein sequence: CASSFALPDTQYF. Filled out from reference TRBV7-2 and TRBJ2-3, the complete variable domain reads GAGVSQSPSNKVTEKGKDVELRCDPISGHTALYWYRQSLGQGLEFLIYFQGNSAPDKSGLPSDRFSAERTGGSVSTLTIQRTQQEDSAVYLCASSFALPDTQYFGPGTRLTVL.

The rearrangement joins TRBV29-1 to TRBJ2-1; 7 bases align to TRBD2. From germline, CDR1 is SQVTM and CDR2 ANQGSEA. V lost 6 bases, J lost 2 bases, and 7 bases stayed unmatched. The CDR3 totals 14 residues. CDR3 loop: CSVGAGSPYNEQFF. In DNA, the CDR3 is TGCAGCGTCGGAGCGGGGAGCCCCTACAATGAGCAGTTCTTC.